These 21 T cell receptor beta chains were all obtained from the same sample, sequenced in a study of cytomegalovirus exposure and HLA in healthy donors. Both 60 Vbeta primers and 13 Jbeta primers went into the PCR. Libraries were prepared by immunoSEQ multiplex PCR; TCRdb keeps only in-frame clonotypes and omits some of them. Of 200,000 to 250,000 clones listed, 65% to 80% are singletons. The sequencing input was PBMCs. All receptors derive from a man aged 40-55 years in good health and CMV-seronegative.

The chain combines TRBV7-9 with TRBJ2-3, with D possibly matching TRBD1 (6 bases). V lost 5 bases and J 0 bases, leaving 15 bases between the germline ends. CDR3 size: 16 residues. Per germline, CDR1 SEHNR and CDR2 FQNEAQ (reference sequence). DNA of the CDR3: TGTGCCAGCAGCCGACGCAGGGGAACTAGCACAGATACGCAGTATTTT. This encodes CASSRRRGTSTDTQYF.

This sequence joins TRBV18 and TRBJ2-2; possible D gene TRBD2, 5 bases. The CDR3 totals 16 residues. The V and J ends lost 3 bases and 5 bases respectively, with 16 bases between them. Germline CDR1 KGHSH, CDR2 LQKENI. CDR3 protein: CASSPNAPSGTGELFF. The CDR3 region has the DNA TGTGCCAGCTCACCCAATGCGCCCAGCGGTACCGGGGAGCTGTTTTTT. Variable domain in full (rest from reference TRBV18 and TRBJ2-2): NAGVMQNPRHLVRRRGQEARLRCSPMKGHSHVYWYRQLPEEGLKFMVYLQKENIIDESGMPKERFSAEFPKEGPSILRIQQVVRGDSAAYFCASSPNAPSGTGELFFGEGSRLTVL.

This chain uses TRBV5-4 with TRBJ2-7, with 8 bases that match TRBD2. The germline CDR1 and CDR2 sequences are SGHNT and YYREEE (reference sequence). The CDR3 spans 12 residues. J gave up 6 bases and V 3 bases, and 2 bases lay outside the gene matches. The CDR3 sequence: CASSYSGGEQYF. The CDR3 region has the DNA TGTGCCAGCAGCTACAGCGGGGGCGAGCAGTACTTC. Based on the CDR3 plus reference TRBV5-4 and TRBJ2-7, the full variable domain is ETGVTQSPTHLIKTRGQQVTLRCSSQSGHNTVSWYQQALGQGPQFIFQYYREEENGRGNFPPRFSGLQFPNYSSELNVNALELDDSALYLCASSYSGGEQYFGPGTRLTVT.

V gene TRBV18 combines with J gene TRBJ2-5, with 9 bases matching TRBD2. After removal of 0 bases from V and 5 bases from J, the junction contained 10 bases not matched to a gene. In germline, CDR1 is KGHSH, CDR2 LQKENI. The CDR3 is 17 residues long. In nucleotides, the CDR3 is TGTGCCAGCTCACCACCGGGACTAGCAGTGTTTGTGGAGACCCAGTACTTC. This sequence encodes CASSPPGLAVFVETQYF.

The chain carries TRBV10-3 and TRBJ2-3; D remains ambiguous. The ends were cut back, 0 bases at V and 4 bases at J, with 8 bases in the middle. The CDR3 has 14 amino acids. Per the germline V gene, CDR1 is ENHRY and CDR2 is SYGVKD. This CDR3 reads CAISESSTPDTQYF. The CDR3 DNA reads as TGTGCCATCAGTGAGTCTAGTACGCCAGATACGCAGTATTTT.

This rearrangement joins TRBV7-9 to TRBJ1-1; a weak D match, TRBD1 (6 bases). V was trimmed by 5 bases and J by 1 base, leaving 11 bases between them. Germline CDR1 SEHNR, CDR2 FQNEAQ (reference sequence). CDR3 size: 14 residues. The CDR3: CASSEGHQNTEAFF. CDR3 DNA: TGTGCCAGCAGCGAGGGACATCAGAACACTGAAGCTTTCTTT.

The chain employs TRBV6-5 and TRBJ1-1; TRBD1 is a possible D gene (5 bases). CDR1 and CDR2 (germline): MNHEY, SVGAGI. The V and J ends lost 0 bases and 8 bases respectively, with 13 bases between them. The CDR3 is made up of 14 amino acids. As DNA, the CDR3 is TGTGCCAGCAGTTACTCGAGCGGGGCGAGGGAAGCTTTCTTT. This codes for CASSYSSGAREAFF.

The chain is built from TRBV5-4 and TRBJ2-7; D may be TRBD1 (5 bases). The germline V and J ends were trimmed by 2 bases and 2 bases, with 17 bases remaining between them. The CDR3 has 16 amino acids. Germline V gene lookup returns CDR1 SGHNT and CDR2 YYREEE (reference sequence). The CDR3 spells CASSFGHVLPTYEQYF. CDR3 nucleotides: TGTGCCAGCAGCTTCGGACACGTCTTACCTACCTACGAGCAGTACTTC.

V gene TRBV4-2 combines with J gene TRBJ1-1; 7 positions agree with TRBD1. CDR1 is LGHNA and CDR2 is YNFKEQ in the germline V gene. The V segment lost 4 bases and the J segment 6 bases; nucleotides outside the gene matches: 14. This CDR3 contains 16 residues. DNA for the CDR3: TGTGCCAGCAGCCCCCTAGGAGGGGGCGAAGGACCTGAAGCTTTCTTT. It specifies CASSPLGGGEGPEAFF.

J is TRBJ2-5 and V is TRBV5-4, with 8 bases matching TRBD1. V shed 3 bases and J 4 bases; nucleotides not matched to a gene: 5. The CDR3 has 14 amino acids. Germline V gene data show CDR1 as SGHNT and CDR2 as YYREEE (reference sequence). CDR3 coding DNA: TGTGCCAGCAGCTCTACCGACAGGGGAGAGACCCAGTACTTC. It is translated as CASSSTDRGETQYF. The complete variable domain, with remaining parts taken from reference TRBV5-4 and TRBJ2-5, reads ETGVTQSPTHLIKTRGQQVTLRCSSQSGHNTVSWYQQALGQGPQFIFQYYREEENGRGNFPPRFSGLQFPNYSSELNVNALELDDSALYLCASSSTDRGETQYFGPGTRLLVL.

This sequence joins TRBV5-6 and TRBJ2-1; 8 bases are a match to TRBD2. Germline V CDR1 and CDR2: SGHDT, YYEEEE. The junction had 20 bases not matched to a gene; V was cut back by 10 bases and J by 5 bases. The CDR3 is 17 amino acids. The DNA of the CDR3 is TGTGCCCTAAGTGGGCTAGCGGGCCGTCACCAAGACAATGAGCAGTTCTTC. Residues: CALSGLAGRHQDNEQFF.

Only one count was recorded for this clone. The chain links TRBV7-9 to TRBJ2-3; 9 bases map to TRBD1. The V and J ends lost 4 bases and 4 bases, in that order; junction bases with no gene match: 6. Germline V gene sequence: CDR1 SEHNR, CDR2 FQNEAQ (reference sequence). CDR3 length equals 15 residues. CDR3 coding DNA: TGTGCCAGCAGCTACGGACAGGGGACCGCAGATACGCAGTATTTT. Translating gives CASSYGQGTADTQYF.

This clone came up a few times. The chain has TRBV7-9 and TRBJ1-1; D is uncertain. Deletions cut 5 bases from V and 8 bases from J, with 15 bases between. Germline lookup yields CDR1 SEHNR and CDR2 FQNEAQ (reference sequence). CDR3 size: 13 residues. This chain's CDR3 is CASSHPTTREAFF. The CDR3 nucleotides are TGTGCCAGCAGCCACCCAACGACAAGAGAAGCTTTCTTT.

The chain carries TRBV7-2 and TRBJ2-7; D gene uncertain. The germline V and J ends were trimmed by 4 bases and 4 bases, with 8 bases remaining between them. CDR1 is SGHTA and CDR2 is FQGNSA in the germline V gene. The CDR3 is 12 amino acids. CDR3 coding DNA: TGTGCCAGCAGCTCCCTCGGTTACGAGCAGTACTTC. It codes for CASSSLGYEQYF.

V usage is TRBV7-9 and J usage is TRBJ2-2; 11 nucleotides align to TRBD1. J lost 6 bases, V lost 6 bases, and 3 bases had no gene match. The CDR3 covers 14 residues. Germline CDR1 reads SEHNR; CDR2 reads FQNEAQ (reference sequence). DNA of the CDR3: TGTGCCAGCAGTTCGGACAGGGGGCCCGGGGAGCTGTTTTTT. Its protein is CASSSDRGPGELFF. Full variable domain (missing parts from reference TRBV7-9 and TRBJ2-2): DTGVSQNPRHKITKRGQNVTFRCDPISEHNRLYWYRQTLGQGPEFLTYFQNEAQLEKSRLLSDRFSAERPKGSFSTLEIQRTEQGDSAMYLCASSSDRGPGELFFGEGSRLTVL.

This clone was detected only once. The gene calls are TRBV10-3 and TRBJ1-2, with 7 bases lining up with TRBD1. There are 11 residues in the CDR3. CDR1 is ENHRY and CDR2 is SYGVKD in the germline V gene. Trimming took 11 bases from V and 7 from J; bases not matched to a gene: 7. The CDR3 loop is CAAQGSRGYTF. The CDR3 coding sequence is TGTGCCGCACAGGGGTCCCGTGGCTACACCTTC.

The V call is TRBV7-2, the J call TRBJ2-1; perhaps TRBD1 as D (7 bases). Between the trimmed V and J ends, which lost 6 bases and 6 bases, there was a span of 18 bases. This CDR3 has 15 amino acids. The V gene's germline CDR1 is SGHTA and CDR2 FQGNSA. CDR3 coding DNA: TGTGCCAGCAGTAACCAGGGGGGCATTAGCAATGAGCAGTTCTTC. This translates into CASSNQGGISNEQFF. The full variable domain, rest sourced from reference TRBV7-2 and TRBJ2-1, is GAGVSQSPSNKVTEKGKDVELRCDPISGHTALYWYRQSLGQGLEFLIYFQGNSAPDKSGLPSDRFSAERTGGSVSTLTIQRTQQEDSAVYLCASSNQGGISNEQFFGPGTRLTVL.

The chain recombines TRBV7-9 with TRBJ2-1; the match to TRBD2 covers 11 bases. Germline V gene data show CDR1 as SEHNR and CDR2 as FQNEAQ (reference sequence). The J segment lost 9 bases and the V segment lost 2 bases, leaving 3 bases of the junction unmatched. CDR3 length: 14 residues. The DNA for the CDR3 is TGTGCCAGCAGCTTATTAGCGGGAGGGATTGAGCAGTTCTTC. This codes for CASSLLAGGIEQFF.

The chain links TRBV5-4 to TRBJ2-1; the match to TRBD2 covers 9 bases. Trimming removed 0 bases from V and 7 bases from J; junction bases left unmatched: 8. CDR1 is SGHNT, CDR2 YYREEE, per germline (reference sequence). The CDR3 totals 16 residues. CDR3 DNA: TGTGCCAGCAGCTTGGATATAGCGGGAGTCAGGAATGAGCAGTTCTTC. Protein product: CASSLDIAGVRNEQFF.

The J gene is TRBJ2-2, the V gene TRBV6-6; 8 bases match TRBD1. The germline V gene has CDR1 MNHNY and CDR2 SVGAGI (reference sequence). Trimming cost V 6 bases and J 3 bases; bases outside gene matches: 6. This CDR3 region has 15 residues. The CDR3, as DNA: TGTGCCAGCAGCCGGACAGGGACCGACACCGGGGAGCTGTTTTTT. It specifies CASSRTGTDTGELFF.

The chain employs TRBV10-2 and TRBJ2-1; weak D call: TRBD2 (5 bases). V lost 3 bases to trimming and J lost 3 bases, with 6 bases between them. Germline values: CDR1 WSHSY, CDR2 SAAADI. This CDR3 comprises 13 residues. The CDR3 region is CASSDGLYNEQFF. The CDR3 DNA reads TGCGCCAGCAGTGACGGACTCTACAATGAGCAGTTCTTC.